This T cell receptor beta chain derives from a study of blood T cell repertoires in COVID-19. Across the study: The samples span acute and convalescent COVID-19 from the United States, Italy and Spain. In each case, the material was cDNA or gDNA derived from T cells, B-cell-depleted T cells, or PBMCs.

Per the original methods: It was from reference gene primer amplification that nucleated cell counts were estimated. Assay: immunoSEQ multiplex PCR; the TCRdb copy retains only in-frame clones and omits some. V, J and clone size are taken as reported in that table, and D and trimming were inferred from the DNA itself. Of about 180,000 clones in the sample, around 89% were seen once. V was pared by 4 bases and J by 5 bases, with 10 bases of the junction left unmatched. Germline-derived CDR1 and CDR2 are SGDLS and YYNGEE. The length of the CDR3 is 15 residues. This sequence was found in a young man who had recovered from COVID-19. The sample taken for sequencing was peripheral blood. The rearrangement uses TRBV9 and TRBJ2-7, with 9 positions matching TRBD2. CDR3 in DNA: TGTGCCAGCAGCATGACAAGCGGGAGGAGGGACGAGCAGTACTTC. As protein: CASSMTSGRRDEQYF.